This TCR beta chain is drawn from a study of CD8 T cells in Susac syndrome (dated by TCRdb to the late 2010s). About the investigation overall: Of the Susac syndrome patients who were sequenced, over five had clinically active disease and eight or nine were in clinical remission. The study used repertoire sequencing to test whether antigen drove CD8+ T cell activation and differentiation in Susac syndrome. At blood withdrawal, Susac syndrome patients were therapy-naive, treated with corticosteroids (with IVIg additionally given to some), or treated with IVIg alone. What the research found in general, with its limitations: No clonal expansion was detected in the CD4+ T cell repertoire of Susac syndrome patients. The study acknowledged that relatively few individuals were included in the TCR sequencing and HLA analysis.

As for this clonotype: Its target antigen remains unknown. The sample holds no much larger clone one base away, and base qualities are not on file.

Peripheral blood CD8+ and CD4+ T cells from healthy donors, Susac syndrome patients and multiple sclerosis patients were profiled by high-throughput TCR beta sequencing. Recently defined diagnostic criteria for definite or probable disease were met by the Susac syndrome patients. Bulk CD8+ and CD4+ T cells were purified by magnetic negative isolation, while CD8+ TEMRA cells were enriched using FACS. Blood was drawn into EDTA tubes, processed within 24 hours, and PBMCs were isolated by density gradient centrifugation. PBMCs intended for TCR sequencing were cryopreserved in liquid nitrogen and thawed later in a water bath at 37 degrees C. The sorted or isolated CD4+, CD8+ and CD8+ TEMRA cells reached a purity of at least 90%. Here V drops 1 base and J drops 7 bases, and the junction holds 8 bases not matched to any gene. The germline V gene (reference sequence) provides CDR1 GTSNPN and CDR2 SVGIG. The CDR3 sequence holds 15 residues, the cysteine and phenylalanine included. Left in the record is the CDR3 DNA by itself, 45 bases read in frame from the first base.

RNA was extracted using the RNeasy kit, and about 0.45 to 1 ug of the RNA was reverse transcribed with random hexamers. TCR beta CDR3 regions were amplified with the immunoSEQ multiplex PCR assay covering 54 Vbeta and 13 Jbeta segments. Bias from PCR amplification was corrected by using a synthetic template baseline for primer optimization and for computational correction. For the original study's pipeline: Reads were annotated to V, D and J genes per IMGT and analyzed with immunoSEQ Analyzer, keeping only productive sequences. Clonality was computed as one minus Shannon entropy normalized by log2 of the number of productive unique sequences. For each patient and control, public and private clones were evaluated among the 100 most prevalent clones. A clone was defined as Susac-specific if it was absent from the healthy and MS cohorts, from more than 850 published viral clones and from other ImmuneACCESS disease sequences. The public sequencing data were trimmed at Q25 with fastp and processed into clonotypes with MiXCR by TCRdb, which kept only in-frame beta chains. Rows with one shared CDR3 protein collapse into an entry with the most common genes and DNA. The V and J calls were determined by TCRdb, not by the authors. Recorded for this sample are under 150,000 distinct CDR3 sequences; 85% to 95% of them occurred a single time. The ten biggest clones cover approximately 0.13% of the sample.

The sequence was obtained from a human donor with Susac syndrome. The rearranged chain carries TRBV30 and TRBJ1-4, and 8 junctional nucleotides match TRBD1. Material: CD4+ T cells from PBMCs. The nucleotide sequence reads TGTGCCTGGAGTGGAGACCAGGGGGCGAGTGAAAAACTGTTTTTT. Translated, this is CAWSGDQGASEKLFF.